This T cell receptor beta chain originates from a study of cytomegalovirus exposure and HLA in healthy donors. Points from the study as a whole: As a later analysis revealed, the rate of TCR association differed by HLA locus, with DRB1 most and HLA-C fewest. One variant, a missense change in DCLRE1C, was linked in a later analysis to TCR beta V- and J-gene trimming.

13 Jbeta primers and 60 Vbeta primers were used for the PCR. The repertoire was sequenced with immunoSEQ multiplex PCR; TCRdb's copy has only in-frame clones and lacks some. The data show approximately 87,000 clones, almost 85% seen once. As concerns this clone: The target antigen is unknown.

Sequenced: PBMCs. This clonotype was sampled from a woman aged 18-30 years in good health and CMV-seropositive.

CDR3 sequence (DNA): TGTGCCAGCAGCTTCGGGGATGGCTCCTACGAGCAGTACTTC. Residues: CASSFGDGSYEQYF. The chain joins TRBV5-6 to TRBJ2-7, with TRBD2 as a possible D gene (5 bases). The germline V gene encodes CDR1 SGHDT and CDR2 YYEEEE. The CDR3 contains 14 residues. The ends were cut back, 2 bases at V and 0 bases at J, with 9 bases in the middle. Full variable domain (remainder filled in from reference TRBV5-6 and TRBJ2-7): DAGVTQSPTHLIKTRGQQVTLRCSPKSGHDTVSWYQQALGQGPQFIFQYYEEEERQRGNFPDRFSGHQFPNYSSELNVNALLLGDSALYLCASSFGDGSYEQYFGPGTRLTVT.